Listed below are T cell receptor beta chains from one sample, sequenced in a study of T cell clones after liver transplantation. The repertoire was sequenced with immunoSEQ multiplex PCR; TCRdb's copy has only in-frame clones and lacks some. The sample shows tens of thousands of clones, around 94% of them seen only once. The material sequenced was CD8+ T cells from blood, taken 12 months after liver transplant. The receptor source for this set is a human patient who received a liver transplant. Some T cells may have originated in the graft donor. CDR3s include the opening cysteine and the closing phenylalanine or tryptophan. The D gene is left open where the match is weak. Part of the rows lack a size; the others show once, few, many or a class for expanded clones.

CDR3 protein: CARSHRLAGGNEQFF; CDR3 DNA: TGTGCCAGAAGTCACCGACTAGCGGGAGGCAATGAGCAGTTCTTC; clone size: .; D gene: .; V gene: TRBV7-5; J gene: TRBJ2-1
CDR3 protein: CASSLSVLEQFF; CDR3 DNA: TGTGCCAGCAGCTTATCCGTGCTTGAGCAGTTCTTC; clone size: .; D gene: .; V gene: TRBV7-9; J gene: TRBJ2-1
CDR3 protein: CASSPLWGTRESTEAFF; CDR3 DNA: TGTGCCAGCTCACCACTATGGGGGACAAGGGAGAGCACTGAAGCTTTCTTT; clone size: once; D gene: .; V gene: TRBV18; J gene: TRBJ1-1
CDR3 protein: CASSQGFEQYF; CDR3 DNA: TGCGCCAGCAGCCAGGGCTTCGAGCAGTACTTC; clone size: .; D gene: .; V gene: TRBV4-3; J gene: TRBJ2-7
CDR3 protein: CASTLWGSNQPQHF; CDR3 DNA: TGTGCCAGCACCCTGTGGGGGAGCAATCAGCCCCAGCATTTT; clone size: .; D gene: .; V gene: TRBV5-6; J gene: TRBJ1-5
CDR3 protein: CASSLIGGPTDTQYF; CDR3 DNA: TGTGCCAGCAGTTTAATAGGGGGCCCCACAGATACGCAGTATTTT; clone size: .; D gene: TRBD1; V gene: TRBV27; J gene: TRBJ2-3
CDR3 protein: CASSLEVSFSYNEQFF; CDR3 DNA: TGTGCCAGCAGCTTAGAAGTTTCCTTTTCCTACAATGAGCAGTTCTTC; clone size: .; D gene: .; V gene: TRBV7-9; J gene: TRBJ2-1
CDR3 protein: CASSLSRNEQYF; CDR3 DNA: TGTGCCAGCAGTTTATCTCGGAACGAGCAGTACTTC; clone size: .; D gene: .; V gene: TRBV28; J gene: TRBJ2-7
CDR3 protein: CASSPFGGVHAREQYF; CDR3 DNA: TGTGCCAGCAGCCCCTTTGGGGGAGTGCATGCTCGGGAGCAGTACTTC; clone size: few; D gene: .; V gene: TRBV7-9; J gene: TRBJ2-7
CDR3 protein: CASSLEGGTNQPQHF; CDR3 DNA: TGCGCCAGCAGCTTGGAAGGGGGTACCAATCAGCCCCAGCATTTT; clone size: .; D gene: .; V gene: TRBV5-1; J gene: TRBJ1-5
CDR3 protein: CASSFPSFLAREQFF; CDR3 DNA: TGTGCCAGCAGCTTCCCCTCTTTTCTGGCACGCGAGCAGTTCTTC; clone size: .; D gene: .; V gene: TRBV7-9; J gene: TRBJ2-1
CDR3 protein: CASSHFRDVNEQFF; CDR3 DNA: TGTGCCAGCAGCCATTTTCGAGATGTCAATGAGCAGTTCTTC; clone size: .; D gene: .; V gene: TRBV16; J gene: TRBJ2-1
CDR3 protein: CASSPSGGANYGYTF; CDR3 DNA: TGTGCCAGCAGTCCGAGCGGGGGCGCAAACTATGGCTACACCTTC; clone size: .; D gene: .; V gene: TRBV27; J gene: TRBJ1-2
CDR3 protein: CASRAQGGQETQYF; CDR3 DNA: TGTGCCAGCAGAGCACAGGGGGGACAAGAGACCCAGTACTTC; clone size: once; D gene: TRBD1; V gene: TRBV14; J gene: TRBJ2-5
CDR3 protein: CASSPPPPSYEQYF; CDR3 DNA: TGTGCCAGCAGTCCACCCCCCCCATCCTACGAGCAGTACTTC; clone size: .; D gene: .; V gene: TRBV27; J gene: TRBJ2-7
CDR3 protein: CASSSTQGTYYEQYF; CDR3 DNA: TGTGCCAGCAGCTCTACCCAAGGGACCTATTACGAGCAGTACTTC; clone size: .; D gene: .; V gene: TRBV7-9; J gene: TRBJ2-7
CDR3 protein: CSTYRGGYTF; CDR3 DNA: TGCAGTACGTACAGGGGTGGCTACACCTTC; clone size: .; D gene: TRBD1; V gene: TRBV20-1; J gene: TRBJ1-2
CDR3 protein: CASSISGRAYEQYF; CDR3 DNA: TGTGCCAGCAGCATTAGCGGGAGGGCCTACGAGCAGTACTTC; clone size: once; D gene: .; V gene: TRBV21-1; J gene: TRBJ2-7
CDR3 protein: CASSLGLQGQTQYF; CDR3 DNA: TGTGCCAGCAGCTTAGGCCTGCAGGGTCAGACCCAGTACTTC; clone size: .; D gene: .; V gene: TRBV13; J gene: TRBJ2-5
CDR3 protein: CASSWEQNTDTQYF; CDR3 DNA: TGTGCCAGTAGTTGGGAACAGAACACAGATACGCAGTATTTT; clone size: .; D gene: .; V gene: TRBV19; J gene: TRBJ2-3
CDR3 protein: CASSLLPLTGELFF; CDR3 DNA: TGTGCCAGCAGCTTACTTCCTCTAACCGGGGAGCTGTTTTTT; clone size: .; D gene: .; V gene: TRBV7-3; J gene: TRBJ2-2
CDR3 protein: CSVVLGRGSTYGYTF; CDR3 DNA: TGCAGCGTTGTTCTGGGTAGGGGCAGCACTTATGGCTACACCTTC; clone size: .; D gene: .; V gene: TRBV29-1; J gene: TRBJ1-2
CDR3 protein: CASRRSDQETQYF; CDR3 DNA: TGTGCCAGCCGCCGATCTGACCAAGAGACCCAGTACTTC; clone size: .; D gene: .; V gene: TRBV27; J gene: TRBJ2-5
CDR3 protein: CSVSGDLSSYEQYF; CDR3 DNA: TGCAGCGTCTCAGGGGACCTAAGCTCCTACGAGCAGTACTTC; clone size: .; D gene: .; V gene: TRBV29-1; J gene: TRBJ2-7
CDR3 protein: CASSSDRGRSDYGYTF; CDR3 DNA: TGTGCCAGCAGTTCGGACAGGGGGCGCAGTGACTATGGCTACACCTTC; clone size: .; D gene: TRBD1; V gene: TRBV7-9; J gene: TRBJ1-2
CDR3 protein: CASSPQGNQPQHF; CDR3 DNA: TGTGCCAGCAGCCCACAGGGGAATCAGCCCCAGCATTTT; clone size: .; D gene: TRBD1; V gene: TRBV27; J gene: TRBJ1-5
CDR3 protein: CASIPPNWGGVGETQYF; CDR3 DNA: TGTGCCAGCATCCCGCCCAACTGGGGGGGAGTGGGAGAGACCCAGTACTTC; clone size: once; D gene: TRBD2; V gene: TRBV2; J gene: TRBJ2-5
CDR3 protein: CASSFEDPGELFF; CDR3 DNA: TGTGCCAGCAGCTTTGAGGACCCCGGGGAGCTGTTTTTT; clone size: .; D gene: .; V gene: TRBV11-2; J gene: TRBJ2-2
CDR3 protein: CASSLGGEGNTIYF; CDR3 DNA: TGTGCCAGCAGTTTAGGGGGCGAAGGAAACACCATATATTTT; clone size: .; D gene: TRBD1; V gene: TRBV6-5; J gene: TRBJ1-3
CDR3 protein: CASSQDAIPPNTEAFF; CDR3 DNA: TGTGCCAGCAGCCAAGACGCCATCCCCCCGAACACTGAAGCTTTCTTT; clone size: .; D gene: .; V gene: TRBV4-2; J gene: TRBJ1-1
CDR3 protein: CASSYVGTAYEQYF; CDR3 DNA: TGTGCCAGCAGTTACGTCGGGACAGCCTACGAGCAGTACTTC; clone size: .; D gene: TRBD1; V gene: TRBV6-5; J gene: TRBJ2-7
CDR3 protein: CASSSTGETEAFF; CDR3 DNA: TGTGCCAGCAGCTCGACAGGGGAGACTGAAGCTTTCTTT; clone size: few; D gene: TRBD1; V gene: TRBV7-9; J gene: TRBJ1-1
CDR3 protein: CASSDGQVGYGYTF; CDR3 DNA: TGTGCCAGCAGTGACGGGCAGGTTGGCTATGGCTACACCTTC; clone size: .; D gene: .; V gene: TRBV2; J gene: TRBJ1-2
CDR3 protein: CASSNRRDTQYF; CDR3 DNA: TGTGCCAGCAGTAACCGACGTGATACGCAGTATTTT; clone size: .; D gene: .; V gene: TRBV27; J gene: TRBJ2-3
CDR3 protein: CASSLVGRAHEQYF; CDR3 DNA: TGTGCCAGCAGCTTAGTTGGCAGGGCGCACGAGCAGTACTTC; clone size: .; D gene: .; V gene: TRBV7-9; J gene: TRBJ2-7
CDR3 protein: CATSGTGWDTQYF; CDR3 DNA: TGTGCCACCTCCGGGACAGGATGGGATACGCAGTATTTT; clone size: once; D gene: TRBD1; V gene: TRBV19; J gene: TRBJ2-3
CDR3 protein: CASSSPGGAYGYTF; CDR3 DNA: TGTGCCAGCAGTTCGCCCGGCGGGGCCTATGGCTACACCTTC; clone size: .; D gene: .; V gene: TRBV27; J gene: TRBJ1-2
CDR3 protein: CASSRAGLAGEGSEQYF; CDR3 DNA: TGCGCCAGCAGCCGGGCCGGACTAGCGGGAGAAGGGTCCGAGCAGTACTTC; clone size: .; D gene: TRBD2; V gene: TRBV4-3; J gene: TRBJ2-7
CDR3 protein: CAISDSGSVRDTQYF; CDR3 DNA: TGTGCCATCAGTGATAGCGGGAGTGTTCGAGATACGCAGTATTTT; clone size: .; D gene: TRBD2; V gene: TRBV10-3; J gene: TRBJ2-3
CDR3 protein: CASSPNNNYEQYF; CDR3 DNA: TGTGCCAGCTCACCGAACAATAACTACGAGCAGTACTTC; clone size: .; D gene: .; V gene: TRBV18; J gene: TRBJ2-7
CDR3 protein: CASSQVGRELFF; CDR3 DNA: TGCGCCAGCAGCCAAGTGGGCAGGGAGCTGTTTTTT; clone size: once; D gene: .; V gene: TRBV4-1; J gene: TRBJ2-2